These 8 T cell receptor beta chains were sequenced from one sample in a study of blood T cell repertoires in COVID-19. Clones were read by immunoSEQ multiplex PCR, and TCRdb kept only the in-frame ones, dropping some. The sample includes under 500,000 clones, 87% of them seen just once. Material for sequencing was PBMCs or T cells enriched from blood (not recorded which). These receptors came from a woman aged 18-29 years with acute COVID-19.

J is TRBJ1-2 and V is TRBV12-3 or TRBV12-4; D may be TRBD1 (6 bases). V was shortened by 5 bases and J by 7 bases, with 11 bases between the two germline ends. The CDR3 runs 12 residues. The CDR3 DNA follows: TGTGCCAGCAGTGGGGGGGCGCCTGGCTACACCTTC. It specifies CASSGGAPGYTF.

The rearrangement links TRBV30 to TRBJ1-6; D is possibly TRBD1 (6 bases). Germline CDR1 and CDR2: GTSNPN and SVGIG (reference sequence). The CDR3 has 14 amino acids. V was trimmed by 4 bases and J by 7 bases, leaving 14 bases between them. CDR3 loop: CAWNIVQGNSPLHF. As DNA, the CDR3 is TGTGCCTGGAATATCGTCCAGGGGAATTCACCCCTCCACTTT.

The V gene is TRBV7-2, the J gene TRBJ1-4; 7 nucleotides align to TRBD1. This CDR3 has 15 residues. Germline V gives CDR1 SGHTA, CDR2 FQGNSA. V lost 0 bases to trimming and J lost 4 bases; unmatched junction nucleotides: 2. The CDR3 loop is CASSLATGYNEKLFF. For the CDR3, the DNA is TGTGCCAGCAGCTTAGCGACAGGGTATAATGAAAAACTGTTTTTT.

The genes are TRBV6-5 and TRBJ2-3; 7 nucleotides agree with TRBD2. Trimming at V came to 7 bases and at J to 2 bases, leaving 9 bases not matched to a gene. The CDR3 has 15 amino acids. The germline CDR1 and CDR2 sequences are MNHEY and SVGAGI. The CDR3 sequence: CASKGAGGFTDTQYF. The CDR3 DNA reads as TGTGCCAGCAAAGGGGCCGGGGGGTTCACAGATACGCAGTATTTT.

The chain is built from TRBV4-3 and TRBJ2-3; 8 bases map to TRBD2. The CDR3 totals 17 residues. J lost 2 bases, V lost 4 bases, and 11 bases had no gene match. The germline gives CDR1 LGHNA, CDR2 YSLEER. As DNA, the CDR3 is TGCGCCAGCAGCCCCAGGGACACTAGCGGATCCACAGATACGCAGTATTTT. It codes for CASSPRDTSGSTDTQYF.

The genes are TRBV7-2 and TRBJ2-7; D call uncertain. This CDR3 contains 14 residues. With 1 base removed from V and 2 bases from J, the gap between germline ends came to 9 bases. Germline V gene data show CDR1 as SGHTA and CDR2 as FQGNSA. The CDR3 spells CASSLDLEPYEQYF. CDR3 coding DNA: TGTGCCAGCAGCTTAGACCTAGAACCCTACGAGCAGTACTTC.

The chain couples TRBV12-3 or TRBV12-4 to TRBJ1-4, with D possibly TRBD1 on 6 matching bases. V dropped 6 bases and J dropped 7 bases, with 12 bases sitting between them. The length of the CDR3 is 13 residues. CDR3: CASRQGAGEKLFF. The CDR3 DNA is TGTGCCAGCAGACAGGGTGCGGGTGAAAAACTGTTTTTT.

This clone was observed a single time. The chain is built from TRBV4-1 and TRBJ2-1, with D possibly matching TRBD1 (6 bases). CDR3 size: 22 residues. The germline V gene encodes CDR1 MGHRA and CDR2 YSYEKL. Trimming stripped 1 base from V and 4 bases from J, with 32 bases between. CDR3 nucleotides: TGCGCCAGCAGCCAAGTACCGACAGGATTTTCTGGCGAGAAATACAGATACAATGAGCAGTTCTTC. Its protein is CASSQVPTGFSGEKYRYNEQFF.